The 9 T cell receptor beta chains in this list originate from one sample, sequenced in a study of cytomegalovirus exposure and HLA in healthy donors (TCRdb year 2017). The library came from the immunoSEQ multiplex PCR assay. For the multiplex PCR, a mixture combining 60 forward primers for TCR Vbeta segments and 13 reverse primers for TCR Jbeta segments was used. Imported from immuneACCESS, the table was reduced by TCRdb to in-frame sequences with V and J called. These copies leave out some clones; in studies compared against another copy, an unresolved V gene accounts for under half, and the cause of the remainder is not known. This sample comprises roughly 80,000 clones, roughly two thirds of them detected only once. The ten biggest clones cover 6.9% of the sample. The sequenced sample consisted of PBMCs. These receptor sequences come from a woman aged 50 to 60 in good health and CMV-seropositive.

V usage is TRBV5-1 and J usage is TRBJ2-2; tentative D call: TRBD1 (5 bases). The length of the CDR3 is 14 residues. Trimming took 5 bases from V and 4 from J, leaving 12 bases between them. Germline lookup yields CDR1 SGHRS and CDR2 YFSETQ. In DNA form, the CDR3 reads TGCGCCAGCAGGTCAGGGTTGGGCACCGGGGAGCTGTTTTTT. The encoded protein is CASRSGLGTGELFF. The entire variable domain, with the rest obtained from reference TRBV5-1 and TRBJ2-2, is as follows: KAGVTQTPRYLIKTRGQQVTLSCSPISGHRSVSWYQQTPGQGLQFLFEYFSETQRNKGNFPGRFSGRQFSNSRSEMNVSTLELGDSALYLCASRSGLGTGELFFGEGSRLTVL.

The chain is built from TRBV6-1 and TRBJ1-1; D is unclear. Germline assignment: CDR1 MNHNS and CDR2 SASEGT. The germline V and J ends were trimmed by 2 bases and 4 bases, with 11 bases remaining between them. CDR3 length: 14 residues. The CDR3 loop reads CASSEQVTSTEAFF. The CDR3 coding sequence is TGTGCCAGCAGTGAACAGGTTACGAGCACTGAAGCTTTCTTT.

The chain carries TRBV7-9 and TRBJ1-6, with a tentative D call TRBD1 (5 bases). The length of the CDR3 is 17 residues. Trimming shortened V by 11 bases and J by 0 bases, and 20 bases separated the two germline ends. Per germline, CDR1 SEHNR and CDR2 FQNEAQ (reference sequence). DNA of the CDR3: TGTGCCGTACAGGCAGCGGGCGGCAGCTCCTATAATTCACCCCTCCACTTT. It codes for CAVQAAGGSSYNSPLHF.

This clone has a handful of counts. V is TRBV11-2 and J is TRBJ1-6; 8 bases map to TRBD1. The V and J ends lost 2 bases and 7 bases, in that order; junction bases with no gene match: 7. CDR3 length: 16 amino acids. Germline CDR1 reads SGHAT; CDR2 reads FQNNGV. For the CDR3, the DNA is TGTGCCAGCAGCTTACTCTTCGACAGGGGAAATTCACCCCTCCACTTT. This codes for CASSLLFDRGNSPLHF.

This clone was found a few times. This sequence joins TRBV28 and TRBJ2-5, with 7 bases aligning to TRBD1. The germline V gene encodes CDR1 MDHEN and CDR2 SYDVKM. J lost 4 bases, V lost 3 bases, and 2 bases had no gene match. CDR3 length equals 13 residues. CDR3 amino acids: CASSLAGGETQYF. The CDR3 coding sequence is TGTGCCAGCAGTTTGGCAGGGGGAGAGACCCAGTACTTC.

CDR3 in amino acids: CASRSSGKETQYF. The CDR3 DNA is TGTGCCAGCAGGTCTAGCGGGAAAGAGACCCAGTACTTC. This chain uses TRBV6-1 with TRBJ2-5; 9 positions match TRBD2. There are 13 residues in the CDR3. CDR1 and CDR2 (germline): MNHNS, SASEGT. V lost 6 bases to trimming and J lost 3 bases; unmatched junction nucleotides: 2.

The V and J genes are TRBV11-3 and TRBJ2-5; 8 positions match TRBD2. The CDR3 has 14 amino acids. V lost 4 bases, J lost 0 bases, and 1 base stayed unmatched. Germline CDR1 SGHNT, CDR2 YENEEA. In DNA form, the CDR3 reads TGTGCCAGCAGCTCACTAGCGGACCAAGAGACCCAGTACTTC. As protein: CASSSLADQETQYF.

This chain connects TRBV7-2 to TRBJ1-2; D not certain. The germline CDR1 and CDR2 sequences are SGHTA and FQGNSA. V lost 5 bases and J 5 bases, leaving 9 bases between the germline ends. The CDR3 extends over 12 amino acids. The CDR3 DNA reads TGTGCCAGCAGCGGGAGCGGGTATGGCTACACCTTC. It is translated as CASSGSGYGYTF.

This clone was detected a few times. This chain joins TRBV6-5 and TRBJ1-5, with 9 bases fitting TRBD1. This CDR3 comprises 16 residues. CDR1 is MNHEY and CDR2 is SVGAGI in the germline V gene. The trim removed 4 bases at V and 6 bases at J, leaving 10 bases unmatched. This CDR3 reads CASSLGQGRRGQPQHF. The CDR3, as DNA: TGTGCCAGCAGTTTAGGACAGGGGCGGAGGGGTCAGCCCCAGCATTTT.